The 3 T cell receptor beta chains presented below share a single source sample, sequenced in a study of shared clonotypes between healthy human individuals. Naivety among CD8 cells was defined by CD45RO negativity and positive CCR7 selection, thereby excluding terminally differentiated effector memory CD45RA+ cells. The data were produced by immunoSEQ multiplex PCR, yet TCRdb's version contains in-frame clones alone and is incomplete. Altogether about 2.2 million clones are present, just over 90% being singletons, with the ten largest covering approximately 1.6%. Material for sequencing was naive CD8+ T cells from PBMCs. Every receptor here comes from a man in his late teens or twenties in good health. Some clones in this sample may be carry-over from other donors' samples.

Note on this clone: Other DNA sequences in this specimen translate into the identical CDR3. This chain connects TRBV28 to TRBJ2-7; D is unresolved. This CDR3 is 11 amino acids long. Germline CDR1 and CDR2: MDHEN and SYDVKM. The V end lost 5 bases, the J end lost 2 bases, and 4 bases lay between the germline ends. The CDR3 DNA reads TGTGCCAGCAGTCGACCCTACGAGCAGTACTTC. Translation: CASSRPYEQYF.

Note on this clone: Other DNA variants within this sample encode the same CDR3. The chain couples TRBV27 to TRBJ2-1; D possibly corresponds to TRBD2 (6 bases). The CDR3 loop spans 15 amino acids. Trimming took off 3 bases at V and 4 bases at J, with 13 bases between the two ends. Germline CDR1 MNHEY, CDR2 SMNVEV (reference sequence). CDR3 sequence: CASSLGGRGYNEQFF. CDR3 DNA sequence: TGTGCCAGCAGTTTGGGAGGTCGAGGATACAATGAGCAGTTCTTC.

The V gene is TRBV11-2, the J gene TRBJ2-7; 8 bases map to TRBD1. With 5 bases clipped from V and 4 bases from J, the junction kept 4 bases outside the gene matches. The CDR3 runs 13 residues. From germline, CDR1 is SGHAT and CDR2 FQNNGV. CDR3 in DNA: TGTGCCAGCAGCAAAGGACAGGGTTACGAGCAGTACTTC. Its translation: CASSKGQGYEQYF.